The 2 T cell receptor beta chains listed next were all sequenced from one sample in a study of blood T cell repertoires in COVID-19. Using immunoSEQ multiplex PCR, the repertoire was profiled, and TCRdb retains in-frame clones only, with some absent. The sample has fewer than 250,000 clones; roughly 89% are singletons. The sample was PBMCs or T cells enriched from blood (not recorded which). Receptor source: a woman aged 40 to 50 who had recovered from COVID-19.

The chain is built from TRBV19 and TRBJ2-3; 10 bases agree with TRBD2. Trimming removed 3 bases from V and 4 bases from J; junction bases left unmatched: 13. Germline V lookup: CDR1 LNHDA, CDR2 SQIVND (reference sequence). This CDR3 spans 18 amino acids. DNA for the CDR3: TGTGCCAGTAGTATGGGGAGCGGGAGGGGATTTGGCCCAGATACGCAGTATTTT. Translation gives CASSMGSGRGFGPDTQYF.

The chain uses TRBV19 and TRBJ1-5, with D possibly being TRBD1 (6 bases). Germline-derived CDR1 and CDR2 are LNHDA and SQIVND (reference sequence). Trimming left V 5 bases short and J 7 bases short, with 9 bases between. The CDR3 spans 12 residues. CDR3 nucleotides: TGTGCCAGTAGTTCAGGGGACCAGCCCCAGCATTTT. Protein sequence: CASSSGDQPQHF.